Listed here are 14 T cell receptor beta chains from one sample, sequenced in a study of regulatory T cells in long-lasting Graves disease. Construction of TCR beta libraries relied on iRepertoire HTBI primers and on Arm-PCR targeting CDR3 regions. TCRdb redid the calling of the multiplex PCR reads with MiXCR, one entry per CDR3 protein. The data hold around 360,000 distinct CDR3 sequences, with 15% to 20% observed a single time. Time point here: newly diagnosed GD, antithyroid drugs for less than 3 months. Extracted RNA from PBMCs served as the source of the TCR library. The same data also went into a second study, on T cells in Graves' hyperthyroidism and ophthalmopathy.

The sequencing used peripheral blood mononuclear cells (PBMCs), collected at new diagnosis, from a patient treated with antithyroid drugs. The receptor source for this set is a woman aged 18 to 35 with Graves disease.

Concerning this clonotype: Here the CDR3 omits its conserved ending phenylalanine or tryptophan, so a read error is the likely source. The V call is TRBV11-3, the J call TRBJ1-1; D remains ambiguous. Trimming left V 5 bases short and J 0 bases short, with 7 bases between. From germline, CDR1 is SGHNT and CDR2 YENEEA. The CDR3 extends over 13 amino acids. DNA of the CDR3: TGTGCCAGCAGCGCCCAAGTGAACACTGAAGCTTTCCTT. Encoded protein: CASSAQVNTEAFL.

The chain is built from TRBV24-1 and TRBJ1-5; unclear D gene. V lost 10 bases, J lost 2 bases, and 11 bases lay in between. The CDR3 runs to 13 residues. CDR1 and CDR2 (germline): KGHDR, SFDVKD. The CDR3 bases are TGTGCCACGGCGGAGGTCGGCAATCAGCCCCAGCATTTT. Protein product: CATAEVGNQPQHF.

This clonotype was counted many times. This chain joins TRBV7-9 and TRBJ2-7; the match to TRBD1 covers 7 bases. This CDR3 contains 15 residues. CDR1 and CDR2 from the germline V gene are SEHNR and FQNEAQ (reference sequence). V was pared by 0 bases and J by 2 bases, with 4 bases of the junction left unmatched. DNA for the CDR3: TGTGCCAGCAGCTTAGCTGTGGGGACAGCCTACGAGCAGTACTTC. It specifies CASSLAVGTAYEQYF.

V usage is TRBV4-2 and J usage is TRBJ2-2, with 7 nucleotides matching TRBD1. Unmatched junction bases numbered 5, after V lost 4 bases and J lost 3 bases. The CDR3 contains 15 residues. Germline-derived CDR1 and CDR2 are LGHNA and YNFKEQ. CDR3 DNA: TGTGCCAGCAGCCTAGACAGGGACGACACCGGGGAGCTGTTTTTT. Its protein product is CASSLDRDDTGELFF.

This sequence joins TRBV7-2 and TRBJ1-1; D is undetermined. Germline V gene lookup returns CDR1 SGHTA and CDR2 FQGNSA. Trimming left V 1 base short and J 1 base short, with 7 bases between. This CDR3 spans 14 amino acids. The CDR3 sequence: CASSLDYGNTEAFF. As DNA, the CDR3 is TGTGCCAGCAGCTTAGATTACGGGAACACTGAAGCTTTCTTT.

Concerning this clonotype itself: A read error may be the cause here, since a much bigger clone is one base away. V and J are TRBV5-1 and TRBJ2-7, with a weak D call TRBD1 (8 bases). The CDR3 is 14 amino acids. CDR1 and CDR2 (germline): SGHRS, YFSETQ. CDR3 protein: CASSFTGGAYEQHF. CDR3 DNA: TGCGCCAGCAGCTTCACAGGGGGGGCCTACGAGCAGCACTTC.

Ten or more counts support this clonotype. The chain is built from TRBV7-8 and TRBJ1-2; TRBD1 agrees at 9 bases. The V and J ends lost 5 bases and 3 bases, in that order; junction bases with no gene match: 10. Germline V lookup: CDR1 SGHVS, CDR2 FQNEAQ. The CDR3 loop spans 16 amino acids. This CDR3 reads CASSPGGGQGYYGYTF. The CDR3 DNA sequence: TGTGCCAGCAGCCCAGGGGGGGGACAGGGCTACTATGGCTACACCTTC.

In this sample, this clonotype turned up a few times. V gene TRBV2 combines with J gene TRBJ1-5; 8 bases match TRBD1. Germline V CDR1 and CDR2: SNHLY, FYNNEI. With V trimmed by 3 bases and J by 5 bases, 3 bases remained unmatched. This CDR3 has 14 residues. Written as DNA, the CDR3 is TGTGCCAGCAGTGATTTACAGGGGGATCAGCCCCAGCATTTT. Amino acid sequence: CASSDLQGDQPQHF.

This clonotype was seen at least ten times. DNA for the CDR3: TGTGCCAGCAGTTATACCAAGGGCAATCAGCCCCAGCATTTT. It yields the protein CASSYTKGNQPQHF. The genes are TRBV6-5 and TRBJ1-5, with D unresolved. V was pared by 3 bases and J by 2 bases, with 8 bases between. This CDR3 region has 14 residues. Germline CDR1 reads MNHEY; CDR2 reads SVGAGI.

This clonotype has a handful of counts. V gene TRBV3-1 combines with J gene TRBJ1-1; D not resolved. Germline V gives CDR1 LGHDT, CDR2 YNNKEL (reference sequence). V was clipped by 0 bases and J by 7 bases, with 15 bases between them. The CDR3 covers 15 residues. DNA for the CDR3: TGTGCCAGCAGCCAAGAGAGGACCCTCTCCGGTGAAGCTTTCTTT. Protein: CASSQERTLSGEAFF.

This clonotype was counted ten times or more. The V call is TRBV6-1, the J call TRBJ2-7; D is tentatively TRBD1 or TRBD2 (5 bases each). The V gene's germline CDR1 is MNHNS and CDR2 SASEGT. The CDR3 has 15 residues. Between the trimmed V and J ends, which lost 5 bases and 0 bases, there was a span of 14 bases. The CDR3 DNA reads TGTGCCAGCAGTCCGAAGGGGACCTTCTCCTACGAGCAGTACTTC. Translating it yields CASSPKGTFSYEQYF.

This clonotype was picked up many times. The chain joins TRBV2 to TRBJ2-3; D may be TRBD1 or TRBD2 (5 bases each). Germline V lookup: CDR1 SNHLY, CDR2 FYNNEI. This CDR3 is 12 amino acids long. V lost 3 bases to trimming and J lost 9 bases, with 10 bases between them. CDR3 sequence (DNA): TGTGCCAGCAGTGACGGTCGGGGCACGCAGTATTTT. As protein: CASSDGRGTQYF.

This clonotype has at least ten counts. This rearrangement joins TRBV12-3 or TRBV12-4 to TRBJ2-7, with TRBD1 identical over 9 bases. This CDR3 region has 15 residues. V trimming: 5 bases; J trimming: 6 bases; junction bases outside the gene matches: 11. Written as DNA, the CDR3 is TGTGCCAGCAGTATAACCGGGACAGGGACGGTCGAGCAGTACTTC. Its protein is CASSITGTGTVEQYF.

The rearrangement uses TRBV19 and TRBJ2-1; a possible D gene is TRBD2 (7 bases). The germline gives CDR1 LNHDA, CDR2 SQIVND (reference sequence). V was trimmed by 3 bases and J by 8 bases, leaving 17 bases between them. The CDR3 runs to 15 residues. CDR3 coding DNA: TGTGCCAGTAGTATGCCGGGACGGGGGGCGTATGAGCAGTTCTTC. Translation gives CASSMPGRGAYEQFF.